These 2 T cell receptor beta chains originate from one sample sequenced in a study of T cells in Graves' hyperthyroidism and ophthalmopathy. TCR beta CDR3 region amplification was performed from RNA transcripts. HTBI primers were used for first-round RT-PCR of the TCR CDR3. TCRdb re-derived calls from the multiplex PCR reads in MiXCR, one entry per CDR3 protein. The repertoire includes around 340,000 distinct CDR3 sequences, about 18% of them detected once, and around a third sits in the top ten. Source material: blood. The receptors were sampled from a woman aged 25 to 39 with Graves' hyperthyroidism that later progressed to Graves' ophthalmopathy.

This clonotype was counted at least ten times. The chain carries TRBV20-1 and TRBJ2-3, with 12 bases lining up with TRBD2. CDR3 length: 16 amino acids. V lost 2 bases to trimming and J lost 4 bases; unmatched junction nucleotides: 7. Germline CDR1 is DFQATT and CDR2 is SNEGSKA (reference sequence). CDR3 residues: CSARRLAGGPADTQYF. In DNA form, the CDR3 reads TGCAGTGCTAGAAGGCTAGCGGGAGGGCCGGCAGATACGCAGTATTTT.

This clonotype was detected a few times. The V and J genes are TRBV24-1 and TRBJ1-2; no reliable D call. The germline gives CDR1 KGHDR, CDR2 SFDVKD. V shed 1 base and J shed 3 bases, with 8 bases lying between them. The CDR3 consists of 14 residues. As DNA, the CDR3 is TGTGCCACCAGTGATTTCGACACAGACTATGGCTACACCTTC. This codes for CATSDFDTDYGYTF.